This passage covers 21 T cell receptor beta chains from one sample sequenced in a study of CD8+ T cells in alopecia areata. It was cDNA, reverse transcribed from extracted RNA, that served as the sequencing template. The assay was immunoSEQ multiplex PCR, and TCRdb's table has in-frame clones only and misses some. The table records 200,000 or so clones, 50% to 60% of them present only once. Sequences were derived from CD4+ T cells sorted from blood, sampled at week 0. These receptors all stem from a human donor with alopecia areata.

The sample holds a few counts of this clone. The V gene is TRBV30, the J gene TRBJ2-3; 9 positions match TRBD2. Germline CDR1 reads GTSNPN; CDR2 reads SVGIG (reference sequence). The CDR3 has 15 residues. The V segment lost 4 bases and the J segment 2 bases; nucleotides outside the gene matches: 7. The CDR3 loop reads CAWTRRLADTDTQYF. CDR3 bases: TGTGCCTGGACCCGTCGACTAGCGGACACAGATACGCAGTATTTT.

This clone was observed a handful of times. V gene TRBV29-1 combines with J gene TRBJ2-2; TRBD2 matches 10 bases. The CDR3 runs 13 residues. Germline values: CDR1 SQVTM, CDR2 ANQGSEA. V was pared by 6 bases and J by 5 bases, with 3 bases of the junction left unmatched. The CDR3 DNA reads TGCAGCGTCGGGACTAGCGCGACCGGGGAGCTGTTTTTT. Protein product: CSVGTSATGELFF.

This clone appeared a single time. CDR3 amino acids: CASNPSGRSTDTQYF. DNA for the CDR3: TGTGCCAGCAACCCTAGCGGGAGGAGCACAGATACGCAGTATTTT. This chain joins TRBV25-1 and TRBJ2-3, with 11 bases identical to TRBD2. The J segment lost 0 bases and the V segment lost 7 bases, leaving 3 bases of the junction unmatched. The CDR3 covers 15 residues. Germline CDR1 is MGHDK and CDR2 is SYGVNS.

This clone was counted between two and nine times. The chain carries TRBV2 and TRBJ2-5; TRBD1 agrees at 9 bases. The germline V gene has CDR1 SNHLY and CDR2 FYNNEI. This CDR3 region has 18 residues. V was pared by 6 bases and J by 2 bases, with 16 bases of the junction left unmatched. CDR3 bases: TGTGCCAGCAGGCCGGGACAGGGAAGGGGGAGGCTTCAAGAGACCCAGTACTTC. The encoded protein is CASRPGQGRGRLQETQYF.

The chain joins TRBV2 to TRBJ1-1; TRBD1 matches 7 bases. This CDR3 has 15 amino acids. Germline CDR1 is SNHLY and CDR2 is FYNNEI. J gave up 4 bases and V 4 bases, and 9 bases lay outside the gene matches. The CDR3 DNA reads TGTGCCAGCAGTGTCCGCGGCAGGGGGTCCACTGAAGCTTTCTTT. Residues: CASSVRGRGSTEAFF.

The chain employs TRBV5-1 and TRBJ2-7, with 11 bases aligning to TRBD2. CDR3 length: 15 residues. V was pared by 0 bases and J by 2 bases, with 1 base of the junction left unmatched. Germline V gene sequence: CDR1 SGHRS, CDR2 YFSETQ. The CDR3 bases are TGCGCCAGCAGCTTGGTGGGACTAGCGGCCTACGAGCAGTACTTC. Translating it yields CASSLVGLAAYEQYF.

The J gene is TRBJ1-5, the V gene TRBV4-1; D is unclear. This CDR3 contains 17 residues. Looked up from germline, CDR1 is MGHRA and CDR2 is YSYEKL. With 0 bases removed from V and 3 bases from J, the gap between germline ends came to 15 bases. In DNA form, the CDR3 reads TGCGCCAGCAGCCAAGATCGCCCAGGAGCCCCCAATCAGCCCCAGCATTTT. Protein product: CASSQDRPGAPNQPQHF.

The CDR3: CASSRSIQGVDEQYF. The CDR3 DNA reads as TGTGCCAGCAGTCGAAGTATTCAGGGAGTCGACGAGCAGTACTTC. The chain is built from TRBV9 and TRBJ2-7, with D possibly called TRBD1 or TRBD2 (5 bases each). The CDR3 has 15 amino acids. V lost 5 bases and J lost 5, with 20 bases in between. CDR1 is SGDLS, CDR2 YYNGEE, per germline. The full variable domain, with the rest looked up from reference TRBV9 and TRBJ2-7, is DSGVTQTPKHLITATGQRVTLRCSPRSGDLSVYWYQQSLDQGLQFLIQYYNGEERAKGNILERFSAQQFPDLHSELNLSSLELGDSALYFCASSRSIQGVDEQYFGPGTRLTVT.

This CDR3 reads CASSLVRGSRAVGAKNIQYF. CDR3 DNA: TGTGCCAGCAGTCTGGTCCGTGGTAGCCGGGCGGTAGGAGCCAAAAACATTCAGTACTTC. The chain combines TRBV2 with TRBJ2-4; D ambiguous. This CDR3 has 20 amino acids. V lost 5 bases, J lost 0 bases, and 26 bases lay in between. Per germline, CDR1 SNHLY and CDR2 FYNNEI.

The rearrangement joins TRBV7-6 to TRBJ2-1; 16 bases fit TRBD2. Per germline, CDR1 SGHVS and CDR2 FNYEAQ. The length of the CDR3 is 15 residues. Trimming at V came to 5 bases and at J to 10 bases, leaving 5 bases not matched to a gene. The CDR3 DNA reads TGTGCCAGCAGCCCCCAGGGACTAGCGGGAGGGGAGCAGTTCTTC. Translation gives CASSPQGLAGGEQFF.

The genes are TRBV7-9 and TRBJ1-1; 9 bases map to TRBD1. Germline values: CDR1 SEHNR, CDR2 FQNEAQ (reference sequence). V was clipped by 5 bases and J by 5 bases; unmatched bases: 3. CDR3 size: 13 residues. CDR3 DNA: TGTGCCAGCAGCCGCGGACAGGGGACTGAAGCTTTCTTT. This translates into CASSRGQGTEAFF.

This chain links TRBV5-1 with TRBJ1-4, with D possibly matching TRBD1 (5 bases). The CDR3 totals 14 residues. CDR1 and CDR2 from the germline V gene are SGHRS and YFSETQ. The V and J ends lost 5 bases and 7 bases respectively, with 15 bases between them. This chain's CDR3 is CASSSKGRGEKLFF. CDR3 DNA: TGCGCCAGCAGTTCAAAGGGGCGTGGTGAAAAACTGTTTTTT.

This clone was counted a single time. CDR3 residues: CACSGERKGLYGYTF. The CDR3 DNA is TGTGCCTGTTCCGGAGAAAGGAAGGGGCTATATGGCTACACCTTC. The chain links TRBV30 to TRBJ1-2; the D gene is possibly TRBD1 (5 bases). CDR1 is GTSNPN and CDR2 is SVGIG in the germline V gene (reference sequence). CDR3 length: 15 amino acids. V lost 6 bases and J 5 bases, leaving 22 bases between the germline ends.

The V call is TRBV30, the J call TRBJ1-4; D may be TRBD1 (5 bases). This CDR3 is 14 amino acids long. CDR1 GTSNPN and CDR2 SVGIG come from the germline V gene (reference sequence). V was shortened by 0 bases and J by 8 bases, with 13 bases between the two germline ends. The CDR3 bases are TGTGCCTGGAGTGTACATACGGGGCGCGAAAAACTGTTTTTT. Its translation: CAWSVHTGREKLFF.

The chain joins TRBV11-2 to TRBJ1-6; 10 positions agree with TRBD1. V was clipped by 5 bases and J by 12 bases; unmatched bases: 4. The CDR3 runs to 13 residues. Germline V CDR1 and CDR2: SGHAT, FQNNGV. In nucleotides, the CDR3 is TGTGCCAGCAGCCCGGACAGGGGGGAACCCCTCCACTTT. It encodes CASSPDRGEPLHF.

The chain has TRBV7-8 and TRBJ2-2, with D possibly matching TRBD1 (6 bases). CDR3 length equals 14 residues. Germline V gene sequence: CDR1 SGHVS, CDR2 FQNEAQ. V lost 5 bases, J lost 7 bases, and 14 bases lay in between. As DNA, the CDR3 is TGTGCCAGCAGCCAATACAGGGTCGTCGGGGAGCTGTTTTTT. Translating it yields CASSQYRVVGELFF.

CDR3 nucleotides: TGTGCCAGCAGCCAAGAAACAGACTATGGCTACACCTTC. This gives the protein CASSQETDYGYTF. The chain employs TRBV4-2 and TRBJ1-2, with D unclear. Between the trimmed V and J ends, which lost 0 bases and 3 bases, there was a span of 5 bases. Looked up from germline, CDR1 is LGHNA and CDR2 is YNFKEQ. The CDR3 length is 13 residues.

The rearrangement uses TRBV6-6 and TRBJ1-1; TRBD1 agrees at 7 bases. The V and J ends lost 2 bases and 6 bases, in that order; junction bases with no gene match: 12. CDR1 is MNHNY and CDR2 is SVGAGI in the germline V gene (reference sequence). The CDR3 totals 16 residues. The CDR3 here is CASSYPDANRGPEAFF. The CDR3 region has the DNA TGTGCCAGCAGTTACCCGGACGCCAACAGGGGCCCTGAAGCTTTCTTT.

This chain uses TRBV15 with TRBJ1-2, with 8 bases aligning to TRBD1. This CDR3 has 16 amino acids. J gave up 7 bases and V 0 bases, and 10 bases lay outside the gene matches. Germline assignment: CDR1 LNHNV and CDR2 YYDKDF (reference sequence). The CDR3 DNA follows: TGTGCCACCAGCAGAGACCGGCCAGGGGGCGCAGGTGGCTACACCTTC. It translates to CATSRDRPGGAGGYTF.

The chain couples TRBV5-4 to TRBJ1-5; D remains ambiguous. The CDR3 runs to 12 residues. With 0 bases removed from V and 6 bases from J, the gap between germline ends came to 4 bases. The germline gives CDR1 SGHNT, CDR2 YYREEE (reference sequence). This CDR3 reads CASSLDGQPQHF. Written as DNA, the CDR3 is TGTGCCAGCAGCTTGGATGGTCAGCCCCAGCATTTT.

The chain recombines TRBV4-1 with TRBJ1-1, with D possibly matching TRBD1 (6 bases). Per germline, CDR1 MGHRA and CDR2 YSYEKL. The V end was cut by 4 bases, the J end by 0 bases, with 12 bases between. This CDR3 has 15 amino acids. CDR3 sequence: CASSPWTDMNTEAFF. CDR3 in DNA: TGCGCCAGCAGCCCCTGGACAGATATGAACACTGAAGCTTTCTTT.